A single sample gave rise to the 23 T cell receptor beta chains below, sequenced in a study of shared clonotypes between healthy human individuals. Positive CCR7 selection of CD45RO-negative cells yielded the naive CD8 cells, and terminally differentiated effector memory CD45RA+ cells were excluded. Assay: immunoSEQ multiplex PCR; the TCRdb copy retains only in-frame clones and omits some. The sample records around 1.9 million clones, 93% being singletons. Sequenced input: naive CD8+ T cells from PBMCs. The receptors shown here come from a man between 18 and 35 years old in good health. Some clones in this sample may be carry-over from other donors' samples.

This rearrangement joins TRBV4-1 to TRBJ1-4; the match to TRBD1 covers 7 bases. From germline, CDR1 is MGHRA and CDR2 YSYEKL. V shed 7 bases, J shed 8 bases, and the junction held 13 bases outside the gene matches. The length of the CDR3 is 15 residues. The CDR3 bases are TGCGCCAGCACCCAGCAGGAGGGGGCTTGGGAAAAACTGTTTTTT. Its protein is CASTQQEGAWEKLFF.

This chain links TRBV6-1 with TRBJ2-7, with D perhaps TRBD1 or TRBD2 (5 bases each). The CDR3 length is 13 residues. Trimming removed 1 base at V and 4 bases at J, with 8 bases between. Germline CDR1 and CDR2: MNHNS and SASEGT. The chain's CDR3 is CASSEGGVYEQYF. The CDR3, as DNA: TGTGCCAGCAGTGAAGGAGGGGTTTACGAGCAGTACTTC.

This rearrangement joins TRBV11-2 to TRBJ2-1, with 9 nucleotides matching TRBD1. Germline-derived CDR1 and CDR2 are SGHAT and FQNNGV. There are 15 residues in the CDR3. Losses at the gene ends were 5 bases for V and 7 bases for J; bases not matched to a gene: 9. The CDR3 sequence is CASSPSTGGLNEQFF. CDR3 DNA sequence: TGTGCCAGCAGCCCCTCGACAGGGGGTCTTAATGAGCAGTTCTTC.

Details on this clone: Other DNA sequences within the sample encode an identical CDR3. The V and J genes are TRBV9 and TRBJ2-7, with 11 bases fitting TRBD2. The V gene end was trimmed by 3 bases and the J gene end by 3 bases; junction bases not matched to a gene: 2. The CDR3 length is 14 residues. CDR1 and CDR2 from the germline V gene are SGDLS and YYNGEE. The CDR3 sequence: CASSAGTSGYEQYF. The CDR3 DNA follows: TGTGCCAGCAGCGCCGGGACTAGCGGCTACGAGCAGTACTTC.

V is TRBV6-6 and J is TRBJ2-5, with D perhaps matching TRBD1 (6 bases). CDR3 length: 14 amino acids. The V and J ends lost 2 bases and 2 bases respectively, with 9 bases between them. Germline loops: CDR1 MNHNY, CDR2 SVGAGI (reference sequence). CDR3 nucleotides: TGTGCCAGCAGTTACGGGGGCAGTCAAGAGACCCAGTACTTC. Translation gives CASSYGGSQETQYF.

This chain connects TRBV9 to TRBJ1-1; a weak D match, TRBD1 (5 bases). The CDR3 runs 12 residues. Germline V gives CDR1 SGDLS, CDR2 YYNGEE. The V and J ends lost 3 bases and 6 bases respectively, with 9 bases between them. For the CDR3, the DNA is TGTGCCAGCAGCGGGGACGTACCTGAAGCTTTCTTT. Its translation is CASSGDVPEAFF.

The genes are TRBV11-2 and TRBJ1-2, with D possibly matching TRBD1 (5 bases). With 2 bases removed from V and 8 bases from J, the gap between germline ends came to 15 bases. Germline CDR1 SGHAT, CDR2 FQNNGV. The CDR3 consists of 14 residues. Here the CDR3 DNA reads TGTGCCAGCAGCTTACCCGACAGTAGGGCCGGCTACACCTTC. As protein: CASSLPDSRAGYTF.

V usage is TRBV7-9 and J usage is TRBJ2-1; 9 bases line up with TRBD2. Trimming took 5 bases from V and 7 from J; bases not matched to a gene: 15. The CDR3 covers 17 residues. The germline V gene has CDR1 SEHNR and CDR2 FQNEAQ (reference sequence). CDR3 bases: TGTGCCAGCAGCGGCAGCGCGGGGCGGGAGGGCCGAAATGAGCAGTTCTTC. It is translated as CASSGSAGREGRNEQFF.

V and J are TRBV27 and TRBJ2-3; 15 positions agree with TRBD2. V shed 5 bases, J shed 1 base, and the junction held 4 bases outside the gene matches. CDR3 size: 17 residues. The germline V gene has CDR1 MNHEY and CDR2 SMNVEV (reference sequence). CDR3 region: CASSPRTSGRGTDTQYF. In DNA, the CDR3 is TGTGCCAGCAGTCCGCGGACTAGCGGGAGGGGCACAGATACGCAGTATTTT.

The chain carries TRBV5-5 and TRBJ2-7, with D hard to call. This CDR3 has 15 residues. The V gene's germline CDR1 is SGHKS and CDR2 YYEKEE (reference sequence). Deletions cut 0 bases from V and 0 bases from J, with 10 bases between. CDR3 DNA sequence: TGTGCCAGCAGCTTGGGGCACCAGTTCTCCTACGAGCAGTACTTC. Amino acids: CASSLGHQFSYEQYF.

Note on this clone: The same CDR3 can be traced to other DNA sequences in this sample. CDR3 amino acids: CASSLRGRLPPNTEAFF. Here the CDR3 DNA reads TGTGCCAGCAGTTTAAGGGGGCGTCTGCCACCGAACACTGAAGCTTTCTTT. The V gene is TRBV28, the J gene TRBJ1-1, with 7 bases lining up with TRBD1. With V trimmed by 2 bases and J by 1 base, 10 bases remained unmatched. The V gene's germline CDR1 is MDHEN and CDR2 SYDVKM. CDR3 size: 17 residues.

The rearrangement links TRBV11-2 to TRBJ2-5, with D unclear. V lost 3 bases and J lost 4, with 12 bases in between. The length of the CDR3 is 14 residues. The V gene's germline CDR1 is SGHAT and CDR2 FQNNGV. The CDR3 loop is CASSFPFGLETQYF. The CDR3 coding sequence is TGTGCCAGCAGCTTTCCCTTTGGGCTAGAGACCCAGTACTTC.

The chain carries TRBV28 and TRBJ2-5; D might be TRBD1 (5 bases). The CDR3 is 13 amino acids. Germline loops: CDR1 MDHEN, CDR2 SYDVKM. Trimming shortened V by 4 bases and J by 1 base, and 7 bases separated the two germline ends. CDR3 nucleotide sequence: TGTGCCAGCAGTTGGCAGGGCCAAGAGACCCAGTACTTC. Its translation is CASSWQGQETQYF.

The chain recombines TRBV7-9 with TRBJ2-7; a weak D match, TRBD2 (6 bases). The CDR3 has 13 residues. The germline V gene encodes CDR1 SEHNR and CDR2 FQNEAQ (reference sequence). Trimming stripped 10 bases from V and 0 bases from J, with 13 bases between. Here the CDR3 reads CAKPFSGSYEQYF. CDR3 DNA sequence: TGTGCCAAACCATTTAGCGGCTCCTACGAGCAGTACTTC.

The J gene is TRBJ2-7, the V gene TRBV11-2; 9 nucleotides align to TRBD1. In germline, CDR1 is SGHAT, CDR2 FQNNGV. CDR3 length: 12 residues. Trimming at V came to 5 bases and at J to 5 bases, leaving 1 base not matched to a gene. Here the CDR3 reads CASSRDRDEQYF. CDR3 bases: TGTGCCAGCAGCCGGGACAGGGACGAGCAGTACTTC. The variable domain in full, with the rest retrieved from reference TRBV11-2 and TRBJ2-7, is EAGVAQSPRYKIIEKRQSVAFWCNPISGHATLYWYQQILGQGPKLLIQFQNNGVVDDSQLPKDRFSAERLKGVDSTLKIQPAKLEDSAVYLCASSRDRDEQYFGPGTRLTVT.

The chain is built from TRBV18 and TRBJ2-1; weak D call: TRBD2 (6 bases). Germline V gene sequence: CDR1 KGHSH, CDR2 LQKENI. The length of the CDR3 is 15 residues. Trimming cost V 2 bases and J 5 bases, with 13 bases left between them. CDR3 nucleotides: TGTGCCAGCTCACCAGGGCCTAGCGCCCACAATGAGCAGTTCTTC. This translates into CASSPGPSAHNEQFF.

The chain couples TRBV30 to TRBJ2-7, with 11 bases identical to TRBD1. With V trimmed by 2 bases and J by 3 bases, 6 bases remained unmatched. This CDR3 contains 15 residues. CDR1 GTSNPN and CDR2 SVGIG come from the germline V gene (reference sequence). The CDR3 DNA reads TGTGCCTGGAGTTCCGGGACAGGGGGATTCTACGAGCAGTACTTC. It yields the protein CAWSSGTGGFYEQYF. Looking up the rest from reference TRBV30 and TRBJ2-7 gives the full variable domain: SQTIHQWPATLVQPVGSPLSLECTVEGTSNPNLYWYRQAAGRGLQLLFYSVGIGQISSEVPQNLSASRPQDRQFILSSKKLLLSDSGFYLCAWSSGTGGFYEQYFGPGTRLTVT.

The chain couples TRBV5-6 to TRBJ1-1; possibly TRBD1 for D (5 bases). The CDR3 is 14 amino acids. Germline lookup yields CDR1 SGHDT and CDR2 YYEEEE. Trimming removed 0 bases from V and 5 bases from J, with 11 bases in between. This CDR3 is CASSLAWGETEAFF. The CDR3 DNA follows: TGTGCCAGCAGCTTGGCGTGGGGGGAAACTGAAGCTTTCTTT.

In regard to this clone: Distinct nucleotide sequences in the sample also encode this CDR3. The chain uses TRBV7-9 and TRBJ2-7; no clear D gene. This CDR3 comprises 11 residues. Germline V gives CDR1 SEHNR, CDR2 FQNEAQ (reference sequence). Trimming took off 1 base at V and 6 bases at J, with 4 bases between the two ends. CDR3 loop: CASSLGPEQYF. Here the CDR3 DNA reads TGTGCCAGCAGCTTAGGACCCGAGCAGTACTTC.

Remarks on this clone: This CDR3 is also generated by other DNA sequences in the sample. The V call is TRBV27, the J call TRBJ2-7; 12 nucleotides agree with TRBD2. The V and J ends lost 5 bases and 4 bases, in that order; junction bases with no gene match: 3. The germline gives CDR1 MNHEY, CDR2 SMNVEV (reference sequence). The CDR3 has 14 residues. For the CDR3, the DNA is TGTGCCAGCAGTGCCGGGACTAGCGGGTACGAGCAGTACTTC. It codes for CASSAGTSGYEQYF.

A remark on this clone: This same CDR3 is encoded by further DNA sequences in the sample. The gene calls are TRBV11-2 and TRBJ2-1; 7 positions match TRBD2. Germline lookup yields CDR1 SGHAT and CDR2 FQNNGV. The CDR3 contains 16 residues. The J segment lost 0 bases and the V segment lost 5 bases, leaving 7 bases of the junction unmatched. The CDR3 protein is CASSLVRTSSYNEQFF. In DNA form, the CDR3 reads TGTGCCAGCAGCCTCGTTCGGACTAGCTCCTACAATGAGCAGTTCTTC.

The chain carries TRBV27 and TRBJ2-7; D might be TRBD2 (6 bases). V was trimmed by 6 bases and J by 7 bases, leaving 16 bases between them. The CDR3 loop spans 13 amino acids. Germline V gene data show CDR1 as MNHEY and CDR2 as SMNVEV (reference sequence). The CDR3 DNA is TGTGCCAGCAGCCCTAGGGGCGGGGAAGAGCAGTACTTC. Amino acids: CASSPRGGEEQYF.

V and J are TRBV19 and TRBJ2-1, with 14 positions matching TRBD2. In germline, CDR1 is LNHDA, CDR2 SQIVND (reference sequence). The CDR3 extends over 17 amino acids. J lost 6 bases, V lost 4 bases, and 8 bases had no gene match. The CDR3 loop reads CASSRTGTSGSGNEQFF. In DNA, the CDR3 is TGTGCCAGTAGTAGAACCGGGACTAGCGGGAGCGGCAATGAGCAGTTCTTC.